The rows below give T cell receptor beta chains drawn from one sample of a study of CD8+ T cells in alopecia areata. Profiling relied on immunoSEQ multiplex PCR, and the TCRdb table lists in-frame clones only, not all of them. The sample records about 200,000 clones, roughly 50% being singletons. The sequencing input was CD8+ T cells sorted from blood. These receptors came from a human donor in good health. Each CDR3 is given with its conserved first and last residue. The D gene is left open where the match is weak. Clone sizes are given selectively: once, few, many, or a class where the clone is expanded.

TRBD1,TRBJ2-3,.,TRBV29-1,TGCAGCCTCTCCGGAACCGGGACAGACACAGATACGCAGTATTTT,CSLSGTGTDTDTQYF
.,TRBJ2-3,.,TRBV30,TGTGCCTGGAGTGTTCAGACAGATACGCAGTATTTT,CAWSVQTDTQYF
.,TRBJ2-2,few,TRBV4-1,TGCGCCAGCAGCCAAGATTATCCAGGACAAGGGCTCAGCACCGGGGAGCTGTTTTTT,CASSQDYPGQGLSTGELFF
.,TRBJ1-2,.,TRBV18,TGTGCCAGCTCACCACCGGGAAGGGAACAAGGCTACACCTTC,CASSPPGREQGYTF
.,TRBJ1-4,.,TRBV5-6,TGTGCCAGCAGCTTGGGTGGGTTCAATGAAAAACTGTTTTTT,CASSLGGFNEKLFF
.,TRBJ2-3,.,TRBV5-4,TGTGCCAGCAGCTTAACCGCGGGGAAAGCAGATACGCAGTATTTT,CASSLTAGKADTQYF
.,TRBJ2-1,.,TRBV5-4,TGTGCCAGCAGCTTGGGGTATAGTGAGCAGTTCTTC,CASSLGYSEQFF
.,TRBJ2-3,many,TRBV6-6,TGTGCCAGCAGCCAGCGGGTGTACACAGATACGCAGTATTTT,CASSQRVYTDTQYF
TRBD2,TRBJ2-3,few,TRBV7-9,TGTGCCAGCAGCGACGCGGGGGGAGATACGCAGTATTTT,CASSDAGGDTQYF
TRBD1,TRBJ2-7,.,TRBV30,TGTGCCTGGGCGAAGGGACAGGGGCCGCTAATGCACTACGAGCAGTACTTC,CAWAKGQGPLMHYEQYF
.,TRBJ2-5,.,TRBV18,TGTGCCAGCTCACCACCGGTCGGGGGCCAAGAGACCCAGTACTTC,CASSPPVGGQETQYF
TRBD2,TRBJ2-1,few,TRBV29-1,TGCAGCGTTGAAGGAGGAGAAGCGGGGCGACTTCGCAATGAGCAGTTCTTC,CSVEGGEAGRLRNEQFF
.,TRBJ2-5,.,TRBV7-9,TGTGCCAGCAGCTTAGGACAGGCACAAGAGACCCAGTACTTC,CASSLGQAQETQYF
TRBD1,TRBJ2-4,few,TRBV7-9,TGTGCCAGCAGCTTACGGGACAGGGGGGAAAACATTCAGTACTTC,CASSLRDRGENIQYF
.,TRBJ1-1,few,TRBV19,TGTGCCAGTAGTATAGGGGCGAACACTGAAGCTTTCTTT,CASSIGANTEAFF
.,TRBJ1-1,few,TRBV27,TGTGCCAGCAGCCCGACAATGGGTCGCACTGAAGCTTTCTTT,CASSPTMGRTEAFF
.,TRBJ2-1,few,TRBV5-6,TGTGCCAGCAGCTTGGCCAGGCCCAATGAGCAGTTCTTC,CASSLARPNEQFF
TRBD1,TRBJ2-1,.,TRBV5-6,TGTGCCAGCAGCTTTTACAGGGGCTACAATGAGCAGTTCTTC,CASSFYRGYNEQFF
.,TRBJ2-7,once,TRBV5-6,TGTGCCAGCTCCCCGGACGGCTCCTACGAGCAGTACTTC,CASSPDGSYEQYF
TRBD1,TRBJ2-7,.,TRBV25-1,TGTGCCAGCAGTGATTGGACAGGGGATTCCTACGAGCAGTACTTC,CASSDWTGDSYEQYF
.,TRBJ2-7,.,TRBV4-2,TGTGCCAGCAGCCAAGAATTGAGTGGGGGGGCCTTGTCCTACGAGCAGTACTTC,CASSQELSGGALSYEQYF
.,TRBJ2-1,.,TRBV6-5,TGTGCCAGCAGTCCCCGGCAGGATGAGCAGTTCTTC,CASSPRQDEQFF
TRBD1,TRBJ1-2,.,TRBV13,TGTGCCAGCAGCTTAGCCGGACAGGGGAACCATGGCTACACCTTC,CASSLAGQGNHGYTF
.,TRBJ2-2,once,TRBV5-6,TGTGCCAGCAGCTTAATGACGTCGGAGCTGTTTTTT,CASSLMTSELFF
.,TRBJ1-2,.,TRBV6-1,TGTGCCAGCAGGGACTATGGCTACACCTTC,CASRDYGYTF
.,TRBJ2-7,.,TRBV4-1,TGCGCCAGCAGCCAAACCCAGGGACACTCCTACGAGCAGTACTTC,CASSQTQGHSYEQYF
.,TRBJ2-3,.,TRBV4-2,TGTGCCAGCAGCCAAGACGACACAGATACGCAGTATTTT,CASSQDDTDTQYF
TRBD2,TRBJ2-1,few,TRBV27,TGTGCCAGCAGTTCGGGACTAGCGGGGCACAATGAGCAGTTCTTC,CASSSGLAGHNEQFF
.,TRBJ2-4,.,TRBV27,TGTGCCAGCTCCCCGGACGGAACCAAAAACATTCAGTACTTC,CASSPDGTKNIQYF
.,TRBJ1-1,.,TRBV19,TGTGCCAGTAGTATAGGCTCGTCCGGGAACACTGAAGCTTTCTTT,CASSIGSSGNTEAFF
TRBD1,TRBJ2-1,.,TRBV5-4,TGTGCCAGCAGCCCCGGGACAGCTAGCAATGAGCAGTTCTTC,CASSPGTASNEQFF
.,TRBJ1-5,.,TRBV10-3,TGTGCCATCAGTGTCGGACACTATAGCAATCAGCCCCAGCATTTT,CAISVGHYSNQPQHF